This TCR beta chain was recovered during a study of CD8 T cells in ankylosing spondylitis. This clonotype has just a few counts. The CDR3 extends over 14 amino acids. Per germline, CDR1 DFQATT and CDR2 SNEGSKA (reference sequence). The germline V and J ends were trimmed by 1 base and 1 base, with 8 bases remaining between them. TCRdb redid the calling of the 5' RACE reads with MiXCR, one entry per CDR3 protein. The sample records 130,000 to 150,000 distinct CDR3 sequences, 7% to 10% being singletons. V is TRBV20-1 and J is TRBJ2-4; D gene unclear. The origin of this receptor is a male donor with ankylosing spondylitis. The source material was synovial fluid, either unsorted or a sorted T cell fraction (not recorded which). CDR3 sequence reads: CSARGGAAKNIQYF. CDR3 coding DNA: TGCAGTGCTAGAGGGGGTGCGGCCAAAAACATTCAGTACTTC.